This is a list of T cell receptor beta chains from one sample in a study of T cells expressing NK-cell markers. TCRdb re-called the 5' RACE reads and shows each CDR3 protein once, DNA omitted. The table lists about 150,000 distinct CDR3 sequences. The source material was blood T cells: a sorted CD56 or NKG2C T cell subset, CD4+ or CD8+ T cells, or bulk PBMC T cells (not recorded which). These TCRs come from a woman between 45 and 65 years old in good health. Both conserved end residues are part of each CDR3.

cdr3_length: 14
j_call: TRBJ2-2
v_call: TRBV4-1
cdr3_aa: CASSQESGPGELFF

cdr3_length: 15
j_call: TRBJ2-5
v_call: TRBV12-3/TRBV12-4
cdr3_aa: CASSLVGLAGETQYF

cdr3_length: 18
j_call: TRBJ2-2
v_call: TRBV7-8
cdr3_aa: CASSLYASGSRNTGELFF

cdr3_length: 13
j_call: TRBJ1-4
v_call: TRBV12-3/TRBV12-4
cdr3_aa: CASSLAPGEKLFF

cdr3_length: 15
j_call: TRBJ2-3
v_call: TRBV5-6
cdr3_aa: CASSLAFQEADTQYF

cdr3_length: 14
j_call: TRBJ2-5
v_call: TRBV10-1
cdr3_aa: CASSDTSDQETQYF

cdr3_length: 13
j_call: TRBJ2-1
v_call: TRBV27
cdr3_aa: CASSLTLANEQFF

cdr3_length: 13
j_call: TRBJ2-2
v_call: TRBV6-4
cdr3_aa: CASSEGTTGELFF

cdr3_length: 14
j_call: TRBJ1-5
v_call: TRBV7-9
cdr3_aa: CASSLSSGVQPQHF

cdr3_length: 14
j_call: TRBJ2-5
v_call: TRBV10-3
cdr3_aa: CAISEWGQQETQYF

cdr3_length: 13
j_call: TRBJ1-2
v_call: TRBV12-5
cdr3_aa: CASVSRRGYGYTF

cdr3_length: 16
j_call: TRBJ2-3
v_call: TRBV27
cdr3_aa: CASSLSRASGWLPQYF

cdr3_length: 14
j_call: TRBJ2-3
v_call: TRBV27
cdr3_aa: CASSRTGATDTQYF

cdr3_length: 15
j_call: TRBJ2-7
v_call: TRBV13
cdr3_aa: CASSLIRAGSYEQYF

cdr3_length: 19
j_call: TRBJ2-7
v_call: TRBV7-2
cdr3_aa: CASSSPLRASTTGGYEQYF

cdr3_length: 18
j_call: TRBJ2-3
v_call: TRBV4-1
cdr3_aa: CASSQGPLGAMAADTQYF

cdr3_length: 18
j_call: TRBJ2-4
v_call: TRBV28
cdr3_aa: CASGWDLSGRGSKNIQYF

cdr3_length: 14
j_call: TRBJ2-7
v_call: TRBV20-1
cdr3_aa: CSARDAGSAYEQYF

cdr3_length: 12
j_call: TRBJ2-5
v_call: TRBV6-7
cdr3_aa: CASSHYQETQYF

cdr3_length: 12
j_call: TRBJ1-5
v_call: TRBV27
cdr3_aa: CASSLLSQPQHF

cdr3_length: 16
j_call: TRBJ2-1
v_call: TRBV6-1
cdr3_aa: CASSDEGLAGRDEQFF

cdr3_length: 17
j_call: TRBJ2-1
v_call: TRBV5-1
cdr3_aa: CASSLVSPTHRYNEQFF

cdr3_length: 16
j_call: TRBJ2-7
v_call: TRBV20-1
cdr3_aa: CSASWLKAGGLYEQYF

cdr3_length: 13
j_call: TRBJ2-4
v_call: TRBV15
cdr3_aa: CATSRESENIQYF

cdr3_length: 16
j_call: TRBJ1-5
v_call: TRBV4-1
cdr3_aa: CASSPGTGDSNQPQHF

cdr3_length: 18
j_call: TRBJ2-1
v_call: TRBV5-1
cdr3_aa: CASSLSGLAELHYNEQFF

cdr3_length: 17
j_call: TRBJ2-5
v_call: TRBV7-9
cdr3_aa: CASSYPRGARELETQYF

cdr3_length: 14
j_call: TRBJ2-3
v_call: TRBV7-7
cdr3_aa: CASSLGGDTDTQYF

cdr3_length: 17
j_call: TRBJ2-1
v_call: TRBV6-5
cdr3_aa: CASSYWEGGPESREQFF

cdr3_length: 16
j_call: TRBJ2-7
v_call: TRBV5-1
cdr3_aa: CASSLAGGRPIYEQYF

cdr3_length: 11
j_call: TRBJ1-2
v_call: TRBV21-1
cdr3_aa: CAREGIYGYTF

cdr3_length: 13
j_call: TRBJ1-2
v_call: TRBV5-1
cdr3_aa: CASADETLYGYTF

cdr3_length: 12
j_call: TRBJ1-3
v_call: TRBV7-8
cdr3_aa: CASSPTDWSGYF

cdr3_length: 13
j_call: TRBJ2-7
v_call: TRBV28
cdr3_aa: CAGAGREGSEQYF

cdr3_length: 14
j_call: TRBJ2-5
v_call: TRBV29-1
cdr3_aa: CSVEDGQGRETQYF

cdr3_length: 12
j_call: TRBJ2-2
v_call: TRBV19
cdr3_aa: CASSGETGELFF

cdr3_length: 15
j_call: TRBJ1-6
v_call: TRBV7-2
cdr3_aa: CASSLEETVGTPLHF

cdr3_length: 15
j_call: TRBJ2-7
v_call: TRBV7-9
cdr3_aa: CASSLGVAGDYEQYF

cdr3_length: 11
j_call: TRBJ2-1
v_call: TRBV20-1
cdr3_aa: CSARGPNEQFF

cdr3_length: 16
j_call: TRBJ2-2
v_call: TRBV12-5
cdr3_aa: CASASPGQGYTGELFF

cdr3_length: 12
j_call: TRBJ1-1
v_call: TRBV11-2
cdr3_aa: CASSFGAPEAFF

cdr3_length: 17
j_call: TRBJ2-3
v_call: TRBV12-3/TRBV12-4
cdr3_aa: CASSHTQGPDGTDTQYF

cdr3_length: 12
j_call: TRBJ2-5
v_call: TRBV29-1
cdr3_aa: CSGVGQFGTQYF

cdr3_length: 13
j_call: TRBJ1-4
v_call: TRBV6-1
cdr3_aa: CASSTGTGEKLFF

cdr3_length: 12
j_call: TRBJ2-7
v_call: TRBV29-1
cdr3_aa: CSVESLAYEQYF

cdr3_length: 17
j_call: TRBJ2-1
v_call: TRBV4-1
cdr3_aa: CASSQEERTRVHNEQFF

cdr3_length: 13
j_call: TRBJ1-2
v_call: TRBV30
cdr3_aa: CAWSVLVGYGYTF

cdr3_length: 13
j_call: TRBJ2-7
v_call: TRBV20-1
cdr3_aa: CSARADWAYEQYF

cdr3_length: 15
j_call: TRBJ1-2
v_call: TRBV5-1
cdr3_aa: CASSPISDWKDGYTF

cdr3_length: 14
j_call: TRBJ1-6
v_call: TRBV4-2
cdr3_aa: CASSPGLDSSPLHF

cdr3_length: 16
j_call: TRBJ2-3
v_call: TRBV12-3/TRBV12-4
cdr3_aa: CASRLAHGPTTDTQYF

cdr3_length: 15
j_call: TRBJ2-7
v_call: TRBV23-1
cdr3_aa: CASNQRWGVPYEQYF